The 28 T cell receptor beta chains in this list originate from one sample, sequenced in a study of shared clonotypes between healthy human individuals. The table came from immunoSEQ multiplex PCR; TCRdb's copy has only in-frame clones and leaves some out. The sample holds more than 1,200,000 clones; 98% to 99% are singletons and the top ten take under 0.45%. Source material: naive CD4+ T cells sorted from blood. Subset here: CD45RA+ positively selected. The source is a man younger than 45 in good health.

As to this clone: The identical CDR3 is also encoded by other nucleotide sequences in the sample. The chain carries TRBV10-2 and TRBJ2-7, with D unclear. Germline CDR1 is WSHSY and CDR2 is SAAADI. The CDR3 has 11 amino acids. The ends were cut back, 2 bases at V and 3 bases at J, with 2 bases in the middle. CDR3 amino acids: CASSELYEQYF. The CDR3 DNA reads TGCGCCAGCAGTGAGCTCTACGAGCAGTACTTC.

The chain employs TRBV18 and TRBJ1-3, with D possibly TRBD1 on 5 matching bases. CDR3 length equals 16 residues. The germline gives CDR1 KGHSH, CDR2 LQKENI. The V gene lost 3 bases and the J gene lost 0 bases, with 12 bases spanning the gap. CDR3 residues: CASSPGAGDSGNTIYF. The CDR3 DNA reads TGTGCCAGCTCACCGGGTGCGGGGGACTCTGGAAACACCATATATTTT.

The genes are TRBV7-9 and TRBJ2-1, with 10 bases matching TRBD2. The germline V gene encodes CDR1 SEHNR and CDR2 FQNEAQ (reference sequence). V lost 2 bases and J lost 5; bases outside the gene matches: 3. The CDR3 consists of 15 residues. CDR3 protein: CASSLRLAGDNEQFF. CDR3 sequence (DNA): TGTGCCAGCAGCTTACGGCTAGCGGGGGACAATGAGCAGTTCTTC.

V is TRBV28 and J is TRBJ1-1; no definite D call. V shed 3 bases and J shed 2 bases, with 13 bases lying between them. The CDR3 totals 15 residues. Germline CDR1 is MDHEN and CDR2 is SYDVKM. DNA for the CDR3: TGTGCCAGCAGTTTTAGGGCAGCACGTAACACTGAAGCTTTCTTT. Protein sequence: CASSFRAARNTEAFF.

The rearrangement uses TRBV5-6 and TRBJ2-7, with a tentative D call TRBD1 (5 bases). CDR3 size: 13 residues. Germline V gives CDR1 SGHDT, CDR2 YYEEEE. V was pared by 4 bases and J by 3 bases, with 11 bases between. CDR3 nucleotide sequence: TGTGCCAGCAGCACAACAGGTTTCTACGAGCAGTACTTC. This codes for CASSTTGFYEQYF.

This chain joins TRBV29-1 and TRBJ1-4, with a weak D call TRBD1 (5 bases). The germline V gene has CDR1 SQVTM and CDR2 ANQGSEA. The CDR3 is 12 amino acids. V shed 4 bases and J shed 13 bases, with 16 bases lying between them. CDR3 in amino acids: CSVVGLSGGLFF. For the CDR3, the DNA is TGCAGCGTTGTGGGCCTCTCGGGGGGACTGTTTTTT. The full variable domain, in which reference TRBV29-1 and TRBJ1-4 provide the parts outside the CDR3, is SAVISQKPSRDICQRGTSLTIQCQVDSQVTMMFWYRQQPGQSLTLIATANQGSEATYESGFVIDKFPISRPNLTFSTLTVSNMSPEDSSIYLCSVVGLSGGLFFGSGTQLSVL.

V usage is TRBV5-1 and J usage is TRBJ2-3, with 7 nucleotides matching TRBD2. The length of the CDR3 is 17 residues. Germline V gene data show CDR1 as SGHRS and CDR2 as YFSETQ. With 0 bases clipped from V and 4 bases from J, the junction kept 11 bases outside the gene matches. For the CDR3, the DNA is TGCGCCAGCAGCTTGGGGCCCCGGGGGGAACGGTCAGATACGCAGTATTTT. Translated: CASSLGPRGERSDTQYF. The full variable domain, completed using reference TRBV5-1 and TRBJ2-3, is KAGVTQTPRYLIKTRGQQVTLSCSPISGHRSVSWYQQTPGQGLQFLFEYFSETQRNKGNFPGRFSGRQFSNSRSEMNVSTLELGDSALYLCASSLGPRGERSDTQYFGPGTRLTVL.

CDR3 sequence: CASSKTGNYGYTF. The CDR3 region has the DNA TGTGCCAGCAGTAAGACAGGAAACTATGGCTACACCTTC. V usage is TRBV6-5 and J usage is TRBJ1-2, with a weak D call TRBD1 (6 bases). CDR1 MNHEY and CDR2 SVGAGI come from the germline V gene. Trimming pared 5 bases from V and 2 bases from J, leaving 9 bases between. CDR3 length: 13 amino acids.

V is TRBV28 and J is TRBJ2-1, with a weak D call TRBD1 (5 bases). The CDR3 contains 13 residues. Germline-derived CDR1 and CDR2 are MDHEN and SYDVKM. V was pared by 8 bases and J by 6 bases, with 14 bases between. The CDR3 DNA reads as TGTGCCAGCGGTGAGCCAGGGTCCAATGAGCAGTTCTTC. Amino acid sequence: CASGEPGSNEQFF.

This chain joins TRBV30 and TRBJ1-2; D uncertain. The CDR3 spans 14 residues. V was trimmed by 7 bases and J by 6 bases, leaving 21 bases between them. The germline gives CDR1 GTSNPN, CDR2 SVGIG (reference sequence). CDR3 nucleotide sequence: TGTGCCTCGCCGGCTCTGAGGGCTAATAATGGCTACACCTTC. Translation: CASPALRANNGYTF.

CDR3 DNA: TGTGCCAGCCAACTCACTAGCGGGATTAGCGGGACCCAGTACTTC. Amino acid sequence: CASQLTSGISGTQYF. V is TRBV7-9 and J is TRBJ2-5, with 10 bases matching TRBD2. This CDR3 is built from 15 residues. CDR1 SEHNR and CDR2 FQNEAQ come from the germline V gene (reference sequence). Unmatched junction bases numbered 13, after V lost 8 bases and J lost 7 bases.

The genes are TRBV6-1 and TRBJ2-6, with no clear D. The CDR3 spans 20 residues. V gave up 2 bases and J gave up 0 bases, with 20 bases separating them. The germline CDR1 and CDR2 sequences are MNHNS and SASEGT. This CDR3 reads CASSENLVGPSSSGANVLTF. The CDR3 DNA is TGTGCCAGCAGTGAAAATTTGGTAGGCCCGTCAAGCTCTGGGGCCAACGTCCTGACTTTC.

The chain joins TRBV9 to TRBJ2-5; D perhaps matches TRBD2 (5 bases). V shed 0 bases and J shed 3 bases, with 15 bases lying between them. In germline, CDR1 is SGDLS, CDR2 YYNGEE. The CDR3 consists of 16 residues. CDR3 protein: CASSVDMGVVEETQYF. CDR3 sequence (DNA): TGTGCCAGCAGCGTAGATATGGGAGTGGTAGAAGAGACCCAGTACTTC. The complete variable domain, with remaining parts taken from reference TRBV9 and TRBJ2-5, reads DSGVTQTPKHLITATGQRVTLRCSPRSGDLSVYWYQQSLDQGLQFLIQYYNGEERAKGNILERFSAQQFPDLHSELNLSSLELGDSALYFCASSVDMGVVEETQYFGPGTRLLVL.

V gene TRBV2 combines with J gene TRBJ1-5, with D unresolved. Trimming removed 3 bases from V and 0 bases from J, with 12 bases in between. This CDR3 contains 16 residues. Germline CDR1 is SNHLY and CDR2 is FYNNEI. Here the CDR3 reads CASSERAVYSNQPQHF. The CDR3 bases are TGTGCCAGCAGTGAGAGGGCGGTCTATAGCAATCAGCCCCAGCATTTT.

This chain links TRBV30 with TRBJ2-7; no clear D. Germline CDR1 and CDR2: GTSNPN and SVGIG (reference sequence). The CDR3 spans 11 residues. With 3 bases removed from V and 7 bases from J, the gap between germline ends came to 10 bases. This CDR3 is CAWRGRDEQYF. The CDR3 nucleotides are TGTGCCTGGAGAGGGCGAGATGAGCAGTACTTC.

This chain connects TRBV6-5 to TRBJ1-1; D is possibly TRBD1 (5 bases). Germline V lookup: CDR1 MNHEY, CDR2 SVGAGI. Trimming pared 0 bases from V and 8 bases from J, leaving 13 bases between. CDR3 size: 14 residues. The CDR3 nucleotides are TGTGCCAGCAGTTACTCGGGGTCGGGGGACGAAGCTTTCTTT. Its translation: CASSYSGSGDEAFF.

This clone has a handful of counts. The rearrangement joins TRBV19 to TRBJ1-5; 9 bases align to TRBD1. The trim removed 6 bases at V and 2 bases at J, leaving 5 bases unmatched. Germline loops: CDR1 LNHDA, CDR2 SQIVND (reference sequence). The CDR3 is 15 residues long. The CDR3 DNA sequence: TGTGCCAGTAGCCCGACAGGGGGTGGCAATCAGCCCCAGCATTTT. Translation gives CASSPTGGGNQPQHF.

The chain couples TRBV7-2 to TRBJ1-2; D may be TRBD1 (6 bases). The V and J ends lost 1 base and 7 bases respectively, with 7 bases between them. CDR1 is SGHTA, CDR2 FQGNSA, per germline. The CDR3 spans 12 residues. The CDR3: CASSLDRAGYTF. CDR3 coding DNA: TGTGCCAGCAGCTTAGACAGGGCTGGCTACACCTTC.

The genes are TRBV4-3 and TRBJ2-2, with D perhaps matching TRBD2 (5 bases). Germline V lookup: CDR1 LGHNA, CDR2 YSLEER. The V end was cut by 0 bases, the J end by 6 bases, with 11 bases between. The CDR3 is 15 residues long. The CDR3 region has the DNA TGCGCCAGCAGCCAAGATCGGGTAGCGTCCGGGGAGCTGTTTTTT. It encodes CASSQDRVASGELFF.

Only one count was recorded for this clone. V gene TRBV29-1 combines with J gene TRBJ1-2; unclear D gene. The V gene lost 4 bases and the J gene lost 0 bases, with 12 bases spanning the gap. CDR3 length: 14 amino acids. The V gene's germline CDR1 is SQVTM and CDR2 ANQGSEA. CDR3 nucleotides: TGCAGCGTTGGAGGCCGGCTTTCTAACTATGGCTACACCTTC. Its translation is CSVGGRLSNYGYTF.

This chain connects TRBV30 to TRBJ1-2; 7 bases agree with TRBD1. Per the germline V gene, CDR1 is GTSNPN and CDR2 is SVGIG (reference sequence). J gave up 3 bases and V 3 bases, and 4 bases lay outside the gene matches. The CDR3 sequence is 13 residues long. The CDR3 DNA is TGTGCCTGGAGACCTGACAGGGACTATGGCTACACCTTC. This gives the protein CAWRPDRDYGYTF.

This CDR3 is CASSRLTSGTGETQYF. CDR3 in DNA: TGCGCCAGCAGCCGATTGACTAGCGGGACTGGGGAGACCCAGTACTTC. The chain couples TRBV5-1 to TRBJ2-5; 11 bases agree with TRBD2. The germline V gene encodes CDR1 SGHRS and CDR2 YFSETQ. This CDR3 has 16 amino acids. Unmatched junction bases numbered 10, after V lost 4 bases and J lost 5 bases.

V and J are TRBV18 and TRBJ1-1; the match to TRBD1 covers 10 bases. The J segment lost 11 bases and the V segment lost 2 bases, leaving 14 bases of the junction unmatched. CDR3 length equals 16 residues. Germline V gene sequence: CDR1 KGHSH, CDR2 LQKENI. CDR3 DNA sequence: TGTGCCAGCTCACCAGTCCCCGGGACAGGGGTTACCCGTGCTTTCTTT. Residues: CASSPVPGTGVTRAFF. The whole variable domain, filled in from reference TRBV18 and TRBJ1-1, reads NAGVMQNPRHLVRRRGQEARLRCSPMKGHSHVYWYRQLPEEGLKFMVYLQKENIIDESGMPKERFSAEFPKEGPSILRIQQVVRGDSAAYFCASSPVPGTGVTRAFFGQGTRLTVV.

This chain uses TRBV11-3 with TRBJ2-7, with no clear D. Trimming removed 3 bases at V and 0 bases at J, with 9 bases between. The V gene's germline CDR1 is SGHNT and CDR2 YENEEA. CDR3 length: 14 amino acids. This CDR3 reads CASSFGRTSYEQYF. CDR3 DNA sequence: TGTGCCAGCAGCTTCGGACGGACCTCCTACGAGCAGTACTTC.

This chain uses TRBV4-3 with TRBJ1-1; 8 nucleotides agree with TRBD1. Germline values: CDR1 LGHNA, CDR2 YSLEER. The trim removed 3 bases at V and 5 bases at J, leaving 5 bases unmatched. The CDR3 is 14 amino acids. The CDR3 reads CASSQRDRRTEAFF. DNA of the CDR3: TGCGCCAGCAGCCAGCGGGACAGGAGGACTGAAGCTTTCTTT.

V is TRBV23-1 and J is TRBJ1-3; 9 bases line up with TRBD1. TRBV23-1 is placed among ORFs of uncertain function. After removal of 1 base from V and 0 bases from J, the junction contained 4 bases not matched to a gene. The CDR3 spans 17 residues. The DNA of the CDR3 is TGCGCCAGCAGTCAATTGGGGACAGGGAACTCTGGAAACACCATATATTTT. This gives the protein CASSQLGTGNSGNTIYF.

This clone has just one count. The CDR3 is CASSLELSNEQFF. In nucleotides, the CDR3 is TGCGCCAGCAGCTTGGAACTATCGAATGAGCAGTTCTTC. The chain has TRBV5-1 and TRBJ2-1; D remains unclear. This CDR3 comprises 13 residues. Trimming removed 0 bases at V and 7 bases at J, with 8 bases between. Germline loops: CDR1 SGHRS, CDR2 YFSETQ.

The chain joins TRBV7-8 to TRBJ1-4; D not resolved. V lost 0 bases, J lost 7 bases, and 12 bases lay in between. In germline, CDR1 is SGHVS, CDR2 FQNEAQ. The CDR3 contains 15 residues. The CDR3 nucleotides read TGTGCCAGCAGCTTAGCGCCACGAGGGAGTGAAAAACTGTTTTTT. It specifies CASSLAPRGSEKLFF.